Shown below are 24 T cell receptor beta chains from a single sample sequenced in a study of T-cell reconstitution after alpha-beta-depleted transplantation in children (TCRdb year 2016). The treatment or condition label corresponds to: allogeneic hematopoietic cell transplantation with graft depleted of TCRalphabeta T cells and CD19 B cells. The method was PCR. Sequencing was performed on an Illumina HiSeq 2500. TCR library preparation used molecular barcoding, with unique molecular identifiers applied to normalize quantification of the TCRbeta repertoire. TCRdb trimmed the raw reads at Q25, called clones with MiXCR and kept productive beta chains. Under each unique CDR3 protein, matching rows form one entry showing the most common genes and DNA. A total of almost 600,000 distinct CDR3 sequences appear in this sample, more than 20% of them only once. The ten largest clones take up under 45% of the sample.

The sample was PBMCs, taken before TCRalphabeta/CD19-depleted stem cell transplant. All receptors derive from a boy younger than two with Wiskott-Aldrich syndrome, due to receive a stem cell transplant.

The rearrangement uses TRBV6-2 or TRBV6-3 and TRBJ2-3, with TRBD2 identical over 10 bases. This CDR3 has 17 residues. J was trimmed by 5 bases and V by 6 bases; bases with no gene match: 14. The germline gives CDR1 MNHEY, CDR2 SVGEGT. CDR3 sequence: CASSTRKSGRAEDTQYF. The CDR3 region has the DNA TGTGCCAGCAGCACCCGAAAAAGCGGGAGGGCGGAAGATACGCAGTATTTT.

This clonotype occurred a few times. The genes are TRBV5-1 and TRBJ2-1; 10 bases agree with TRBD1. J gave up 9 bases and V 6 bases, and 9 bases lay outside the gene matches. This CDR3 has 14 residues. CDR1 is SGHRS and CDR2 is YFSETQ in the germline V gene. The CDR3, as DNA: TGCGCCAGCACACGGGGACAGGGGTCGCCTGAGCAGTTCTTC. This encodes CASTRGQGSPEQFF.

This sequence joins TRBV27 and TRBJ1-5; 7 positions match TRBD1. This CDR3 has 15 amino acids. Germline values: CDR1 MNHEY, CDR2 SMNVEV (reference sequence). V gave up 10 bases and J gave up 0 bases; unmatched junction bases: 9. The CDR3 here is CANLGGGNSNQPQHF. DNA for the CDR3: TGTGCCAACTTAGGGGGCGGTAATAGCAATCAGCCCCAGCATTTT.

The chain has TRBV28 and TRBJ1-5; the D is unclear. The CDR3 runs to 14 residues. Per germline, CDR1 MDHEN and CDR2 SYDVKM. Trimming took 7 bases from V and 1 from J, leaving 11 bases between them. Written as DNA, the CDR3 is TGTGCCAGCATGAGGGTAAAGAGCAATCAGCCCCAGCATTTT. As protein: CASMRVKSNQPQHF.

The CDR3 DNA reads as TGTGCCAGCCAGGTTGAGCGTGGCAATCAGCCCCAGCATTTT. Encoded protein: CASQVERGNQPQHF. The chain couples TRBV28 to TRBJ1-5; D gene ambiguous. Per germline, CDR1 MDHEN and CDR2 SYDVKM. The CDR3 contains 14 residues. Trimming cost V 8 bases and J 2 bases, with 13 bases left between them.

This clonotype has a handful of counts. The rearrangement uses TRBV12-3 or TRBV12-4 and TRBJ1-2, with TRBD1 matching 10 bases. V lost 7 bases, J lost 7 bases, and 12 bases stayed unmatched. This CDR3 has 15 amino acids. CDR3 coding DNA: TGTGCCAGCACAACCGCCGGGACAGGGGTCGGTGGCTACACCTTC. As protein: CASTTAGTGVGGYTF.

This chain links TRBV20-1 with TRBJ1-4; D is undetermined. CDR1 and CDR2 from the germline V gene are DFQATT and SNEGSKA (reference sequence). The V and J ends lost 3 bases and 1 base respectively, with 6 bases between them. CDR3 length: 13 residues. CDR3 loop: CSARGRTNEKLFF. In nucleotides, the CDR3 is TGCAGTGCTAGGGGTAGAACTAATGAAAAACTGTTTTTT.

The rearrangement uses TRBV10-3 and TRBJ2-3; weak D call: TRBD1 (5 bases). Per the germline V gene, CDR1 is ENHRY and CDR2 is SYGVKD. The ends were cut back, 8 bases at V and 4 bases at J, with 10 bases in the middle. The CDR3 consists of 12 residues. The CDR3 region has the DNA TGTGCCATCGGACAAAACTCAGATACGCAGTATTTT. Translation: CAIGQNSDTQYF.

This clonotype has just a few counts. V usage is TRBV20-1 and J usage is TRBJ1-1, with D possibly matching TRBD1 (5 bases). Germline assignment: CDR1 DFQATT and CDR2 SNEGSKA (reference sequence). This CDR3 has 12 residues. Trimming took off 4 bases at V and 11 bases at J, with 17 bases between the two ends. This CDR3 reads CSAMDSRGFAFF. CDR3 DNA: TGCAGTGCTATGGATTCAAGGGGTTTTGCTTTCTTT.

This clonotype was detected once. Here the CDR3 omits its conserved ending phenylalanine or tryptophan, so a read error is the likely source. Because the CDR3's place on the DNA is in doubt, the DNA is left out and the CDR3 is given as listed by TCRdb. The chain recombines TRBV30 with TRBJ2-4; TRBD1 is taken as the D call from the table, unchecked against the DNA. Germline lookup yields CDR1 GTSNPN and CDR2 SVGIG (reference sequence). The CDR3 is 13 residues long, ends included. The CDR3 spells CAWSVQRTGGMRL.

The V and J genes are TRBV10-1 and TRBJ1-5; the D gene is possibly TRBD1 (6 bases). The V end was cut by 9 bases, the J end by 2 bases, with 20 bases between. From germline, CDR1 is WNHNN and CDR2 SYGVQD (reference sequence). CDR3 length: 16 amino acids. CDR3 amino acids: CASLKQGSGGNQPQHF. CDR3 in DNA: TGCGCCAGTCTTAAACAGGGCTCTGGGGGCAATCAGCCCCAGCATTTT.

The chain uses TRBV5-1 and TRBJ2-1, with 13 bases fitting TRBD2. The CDR3 sequence is 15 residues long. The germline gives CDR1 SGHRS, CDR2 YFSETQ. V was pared by 0 bases and J by 9 bases, with 3 bases of the junction left unmatched. The CDR3 bases are TGCGCCAGCAGCTTGGGGACTAGCGGGAGCCTTGAGCAGTTCTTC. Translation: CASSLGTSGSLEQFF.

This clonotype was counted only a few times. This chain uses TRBV9 with TRBJ2-5, with D perhaps matching TRBD1 (5 bases). Deletions cut 0 bases from V and 4 bases from J, with 13 bases between. CDR3 size: 15 residues. Germline CDR1 and CDR2: SGDLS and YYNGEE. The CDR3 loop is CASSVAWGLGETQYF. The CDR3 nucleotides are TGTGCCAGCAGCGTAGCTTGGGGCTTGGGAGAGACCCAGTACTTC.

The chain is built from TRBV29-1 and TRBJ2-7; tentative D call: TRBD2 (5 bases). This CDR3 spans 14 amino acids. V was cut by 4 bases and J by 7 bases, with 20 bases left in between. CDR1 is SQVTM, CDR2 ANQGSEA, per germline. This CDR3 reads CSVGPGIGPSEQYF. The CDR3 region has the DNA TGCAGCGTTGGCCCCGGGATAGGACCCTCTGAGCAGTACTTC.

This chain connects TRBV5-1 to TRBJ2-7; either TRBD1 or TRBD2 may fit D (8 bases each). CDR3 length: 14 amino acids. The V end was cut by 4 bases, the J end by 6 bases, with 17 bases between. Germline CDR1 and CDR2: SGHRS and YFSETQ. CDR3 sequence (DNA): TGCGCCAGCAGCGACCGGACAGGGACTAGCGAGCAGTACTTC. Translation gives CASSDRTGTSEQYF.

V gene TRBV18 combines with J gene TRBJ2-1; 8 bases are shared with TRBD2. Germline V gives CDR1 KGHSH, CDR2 LQKENI. The CDR3 contains 14 residues. The junction had 9 bases not matched to a gene; V was cut back by 8 bases and J by 6 bases. CDR3 amino acids: CASRGLVGGNEQFF. CDR3 DNA: TGTGCCAGCCGGGGACTAGTTGGGGGCAATGAGCAGTTCTTC. The full variable domain, its missing parts supplied by reference TRBV18 and TRBJ2-1, is NAGVMQNPRHLVRRRGQEARLRCSPMKGHSHVYWYRQLPEEGLKFMVYLQKENIIDESGMPKERFSAEFPKEGPSILRIQQVVRGDSAAYFCASRGLVGGNEQFFGPGTRLTVL.

The V gene is TRBV18, the J gene TRBJ2-3, with D maybe TRBD2 (6 bases). Trimming took 3 bases from V and 8 from J, leaving 15 bases between them. CDR3 length: 14 amino acids. Germline CDR1 KGHSH, CDR2 LQKENI. The CDR3 sequence is CASSPSRELGTQYF. CDR3 DNA sequence: TGTGCCAGCTCACCCTCACGGGAGCTAGGTACGCAGTATTTT.

The chain has TRBV12-3 or TRBV12-4 and TRBJ2-7; 8 nucleotides agree with TRBD2. With 6 bases clipped from V and 3 bases from J, the junction kept 7 bases outside the gene matches. The CDR3 sequence is 14 residues long. The CDR3 DNA is TGTGCCAGCAGCCCCCTGCTAGCGGGCTACGAGCAGTACTTC. Translated, it gives CASSPLLAGYEQYF.

At least ten counts were recorded for this clonotype. This chain joins TRBV18 and TRBJ2-2; D is unresolved. The CDR3 runs to 13 residues. Germline CDR1 is KGHSH and CDR2 is LQKENI. Trimming cost V 3 bases and J 4 bases, with 6 bases left between them. The CDR3 region has the DNA TGTGCCAGCTCACCCTCGGGCACCGGGGAGCTGTTTTTT. This gives the protein CASSPSGTGELFF. The full variable domain, with the rest looked up from reference TRBV18 and TRBJ2-2, is NAGVMQNPRHLVRRRGQEARLRCSPMKGHSHVYWYRQLPEEGLKFMVYLQKENIIDESGMPKERFSAEFPKEGPSILRIQQVVRGDSAAYFCASSPSGTGELFFGEGSRLTVL.

The V and J genes are TRBV12-3 or TRBV12-4 and TRBJ1-1; possibly TRBD1 for D (5 bases). The CDR3 runs 12 residues. V shed 3 bases and J shed 13 bases, with 15 bases lying between them. CDR3 nucleotide sequence: TGTGCCAGCAGTTTCAGGGTGAATGCCGTTTTCTTT. This sequence encodes CASSFRVNAVFF.

V and J are TRBV3-1 and TRBJ2-7; 8 bases are a match to TRBD2. Germline V gene data show CDR1 as LGHDT and CDR2 as YNNKEL (reference sequence). The CDR3 runs to 14 residues. J lost 4 bases, V lost 4 bases, and 6 bases had no gene match. CDR3 nucleotides: TGTGCCAGCAGCCCCGGGAGGGCTCCTTACGAGCAGTACTTC. The encoded protein is CASSPGRAPYEQYF.

There are a few counts of this clonotype. The genes are TRBV20-1 and TRBJ1-1; TRBD1 matches at 7 bases. The CDR3 covers 13 residues. Germline V gene data show CDR1 as DFQATT and CDR2 as SNEGSKA (reference sequence). The V gene end was trimmed by 3 bases and the J gene end by 5 bases; junction bases not matched to a gene: 6. The CDR3 here is CSASSRGETEAFF. CDR3 DNA sequence: TGCAGTGCTAGTAGCAGGGGGGAGACTGAAGCTTTCTTT.

This clonotype was counted a few times. V usage is TRBV6-1 and J usage is TRBJ2-6; a weak D match, TRBD2 (5 bases). Per the germline V gene, CDR1 is MNHNS and CDR2 is SASEGT. The length of the CDR3 is 16 residues. Trimming removed 6 bases at V and 0 bases at J, with 12 bases between. The CDR3 DNA reads as TGTGCCAGCAGCAAACGACGGGACTCTGGGGCCAACGTCCTGACTTTC. This sequence encodes CASSKRRDSGANVLTF.

This clonotype was detected many times. The chain couples TRBV12-3 or TRBV12-4 to TRBJ2-1; 7 positions agree with TRBD2. The CDR3 is 13 residues long. V lost 5 bases and J lost 7; bases outside the gene matches: 5. CDR3 sequence reads: CASSLRLANEQFF. In DNA, the CDR3 is TGTGCCAGCAGTCTAAGACTAGCAAATGAGCAGTTCTTC.